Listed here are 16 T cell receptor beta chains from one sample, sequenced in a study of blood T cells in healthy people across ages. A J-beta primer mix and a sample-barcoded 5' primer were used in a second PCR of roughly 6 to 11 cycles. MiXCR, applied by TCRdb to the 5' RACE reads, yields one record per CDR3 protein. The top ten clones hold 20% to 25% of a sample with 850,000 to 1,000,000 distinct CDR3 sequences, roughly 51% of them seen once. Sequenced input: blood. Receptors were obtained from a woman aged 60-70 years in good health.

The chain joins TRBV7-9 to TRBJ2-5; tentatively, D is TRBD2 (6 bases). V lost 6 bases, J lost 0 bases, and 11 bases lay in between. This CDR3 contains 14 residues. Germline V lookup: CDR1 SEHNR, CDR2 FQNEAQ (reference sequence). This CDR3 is CASSRLAYQETQYF. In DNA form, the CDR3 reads TGTGCCAGCAGTCGCCTAGCGTACCAAGAGACCCAGTACTTC.

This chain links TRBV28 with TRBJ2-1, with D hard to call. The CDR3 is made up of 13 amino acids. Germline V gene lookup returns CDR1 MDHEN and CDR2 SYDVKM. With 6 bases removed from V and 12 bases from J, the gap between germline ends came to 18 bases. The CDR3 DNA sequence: TGTGCCAGCAGAAAAACGGGTCCCCCGGGGCAGTTCTTC. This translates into CASRKTGPPGQFF.

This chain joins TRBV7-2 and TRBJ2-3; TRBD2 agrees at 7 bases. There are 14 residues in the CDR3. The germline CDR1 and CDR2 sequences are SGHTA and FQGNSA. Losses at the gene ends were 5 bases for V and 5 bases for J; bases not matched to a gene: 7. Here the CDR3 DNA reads TGTGCCAGCAGCCCACTTGGCGGGAGAGATACGCAGTATTTT. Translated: CASSPLGGRDTQYF.

CDR3 in amino acids: CASSPDRAFENIQYF. The DNA of the CDR3 is TGTGCCAGCAGCCCCGACAGGGCCTTCGAAAACATTCAGTACTTC. This rearrangement joins TRBV28 to TRBJ2-4, with 7 bases lining up with TRBD1. V dropped 6 bases and J dropped 5; count of bases not matched to a gene: 10. Germline CDR1 MDHEN, CDR2 SYDVKM. This CDR3 spans 15 amino acids.

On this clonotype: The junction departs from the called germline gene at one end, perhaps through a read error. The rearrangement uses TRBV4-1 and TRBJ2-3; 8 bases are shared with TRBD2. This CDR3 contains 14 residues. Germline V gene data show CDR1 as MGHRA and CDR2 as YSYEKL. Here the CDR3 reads CASRREVGADTLYF. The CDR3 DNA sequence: TGCGCCAGCAGGCGGGAGGTGGGGGCAGATACGCTGTATTTT.

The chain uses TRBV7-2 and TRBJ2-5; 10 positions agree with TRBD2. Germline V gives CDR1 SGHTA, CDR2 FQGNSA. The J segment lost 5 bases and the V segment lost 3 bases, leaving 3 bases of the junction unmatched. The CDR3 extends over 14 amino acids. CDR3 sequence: CASSFTSGAETQYF. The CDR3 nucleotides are TGTGCCAGCAGCTTTACTAGCGGGGCGGAGACCCAGTACTTC.

CDR3: CASSWGTRETQYF. The CDR3 DNA sequence: TGTGCCAGCAGTTGGGGGACTCGAGAGACCCAGTACTTC. The rearrangement uses TRBV6-2 or TRBV6-3 and TRBJ2-7; D possibly corresponds to TRBD2 (6 bases). The DNA matches TRBJ2-5 better at its end, which makes the J call doubtful. This CDR3 region has 13 residues. Germline lookup yields CDR1 MNHEY and CDR2 SVGEGT.

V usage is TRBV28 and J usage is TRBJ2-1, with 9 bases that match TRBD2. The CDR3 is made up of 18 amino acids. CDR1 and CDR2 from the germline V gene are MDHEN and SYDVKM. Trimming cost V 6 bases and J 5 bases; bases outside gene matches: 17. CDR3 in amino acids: CASSSPPTSGDKDNEQFF. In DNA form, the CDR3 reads TGTGCCAGCAGCTCGCCACCGACTAGCGGAGATAAAGACAATGAGCAGTTCTTC.

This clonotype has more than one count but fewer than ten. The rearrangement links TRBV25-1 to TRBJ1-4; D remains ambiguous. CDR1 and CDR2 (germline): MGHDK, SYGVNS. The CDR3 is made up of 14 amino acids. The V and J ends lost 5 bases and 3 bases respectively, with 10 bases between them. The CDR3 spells CASSTAPANEKLFF. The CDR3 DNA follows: TGTGCCAGCAGTACTGCGCCGGCTAATGAAAAACTGTTTTTT.

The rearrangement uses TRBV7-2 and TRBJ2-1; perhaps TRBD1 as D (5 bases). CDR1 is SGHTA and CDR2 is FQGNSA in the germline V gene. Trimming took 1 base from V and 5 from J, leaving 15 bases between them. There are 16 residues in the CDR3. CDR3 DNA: TGTGCCAGCAGCTTAGGTTCAGGGATGGGGAACAATGAGCAGTTCTTC. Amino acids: CASSLGSGMGNNEQFF.

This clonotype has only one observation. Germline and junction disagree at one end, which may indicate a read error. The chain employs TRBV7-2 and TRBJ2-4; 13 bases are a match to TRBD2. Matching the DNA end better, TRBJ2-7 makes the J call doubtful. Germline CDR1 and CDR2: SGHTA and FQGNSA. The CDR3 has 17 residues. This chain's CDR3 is CASSLGTSGILSHEQYF. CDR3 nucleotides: TGTGCCAGCAGCTTGGGGACTAGCGGGATTCTCTCCCACGAGCAGTACTTC.

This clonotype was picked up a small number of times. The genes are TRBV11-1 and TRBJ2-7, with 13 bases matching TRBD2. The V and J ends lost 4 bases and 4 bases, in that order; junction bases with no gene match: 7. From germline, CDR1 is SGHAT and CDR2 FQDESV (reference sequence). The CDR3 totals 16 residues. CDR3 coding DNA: TGTGCCAGCAGCTCGGGACTAGCGGGACCTTTATACGAGCAGTACTTC. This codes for CASSSGLAGPLYEQYF.

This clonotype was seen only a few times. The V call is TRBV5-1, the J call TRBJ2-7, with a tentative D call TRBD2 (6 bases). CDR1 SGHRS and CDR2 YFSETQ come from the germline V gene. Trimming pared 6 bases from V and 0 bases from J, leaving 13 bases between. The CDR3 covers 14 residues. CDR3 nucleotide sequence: TGCGCCAGCAAAAGGCAGGGAGGCTCCTACGAGCAGTACTTC. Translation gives CASKRQGGSYEQYF.

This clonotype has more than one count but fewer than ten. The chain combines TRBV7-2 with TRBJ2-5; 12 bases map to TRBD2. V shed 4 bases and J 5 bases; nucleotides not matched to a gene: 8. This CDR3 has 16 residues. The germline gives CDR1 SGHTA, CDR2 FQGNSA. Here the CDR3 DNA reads TGTGCCAGCAGCTGGGCTAGCGGGAGGGCCTTGGAGACCCAGTACTTC. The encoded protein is CASSWASGRALETQYF. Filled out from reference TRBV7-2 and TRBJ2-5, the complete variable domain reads GAGVSQSPSNKVTEKGKDVELRCDPISGHTALYWYRQSLGQGLEFLIYFQGNSAPDKSGLPSDRFSAERTGGSVSTLTIQRTQQEDSAVYLCASSWASGRALETQYFGPGTRLLVL.

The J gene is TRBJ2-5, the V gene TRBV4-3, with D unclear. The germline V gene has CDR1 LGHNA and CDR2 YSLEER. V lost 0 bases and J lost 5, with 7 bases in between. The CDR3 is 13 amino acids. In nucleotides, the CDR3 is TGCGCCAGCAGCCAAGATCTCACGGAGACCCAGTACTTC. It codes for CASSQDLTETQYF.

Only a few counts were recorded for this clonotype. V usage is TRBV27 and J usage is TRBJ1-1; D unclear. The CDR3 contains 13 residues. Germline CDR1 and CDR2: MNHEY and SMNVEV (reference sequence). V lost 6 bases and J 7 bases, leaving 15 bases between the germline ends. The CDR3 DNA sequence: TGTGCCAGCAGCCCCTGGGTTGCTGGTGAAGCTTTCTTT. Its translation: CASSPWVAGEAFF.